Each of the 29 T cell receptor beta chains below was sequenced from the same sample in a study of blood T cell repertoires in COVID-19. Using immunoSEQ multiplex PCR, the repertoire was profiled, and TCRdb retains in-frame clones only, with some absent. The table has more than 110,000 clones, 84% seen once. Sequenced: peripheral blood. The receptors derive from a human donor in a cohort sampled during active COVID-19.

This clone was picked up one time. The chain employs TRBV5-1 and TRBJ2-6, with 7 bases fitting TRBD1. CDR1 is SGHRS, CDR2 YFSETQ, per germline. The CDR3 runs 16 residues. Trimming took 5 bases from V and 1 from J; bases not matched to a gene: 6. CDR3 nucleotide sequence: TGCGCCAGCAGGACAGGGACCTTATCTGGGGCCAACGTCCTGACTTTC. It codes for CASRTGTLSGANVLTF.

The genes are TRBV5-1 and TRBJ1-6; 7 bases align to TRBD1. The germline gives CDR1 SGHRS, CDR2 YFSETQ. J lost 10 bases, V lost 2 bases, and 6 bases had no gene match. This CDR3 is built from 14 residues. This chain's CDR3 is CASSLDREFSPLHF. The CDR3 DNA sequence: TGCGCCAGCAGCTTAGACAGGGAATTCTCACCCCTCCACTTT.

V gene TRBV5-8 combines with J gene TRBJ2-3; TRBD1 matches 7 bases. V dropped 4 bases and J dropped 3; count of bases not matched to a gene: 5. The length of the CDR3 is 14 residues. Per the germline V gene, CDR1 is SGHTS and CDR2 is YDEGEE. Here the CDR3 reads CASSMTGLTDTQYF. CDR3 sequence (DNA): TGTGCCAGCAGCATGACAGGGCTGACAGATACGCAGTATTTT.

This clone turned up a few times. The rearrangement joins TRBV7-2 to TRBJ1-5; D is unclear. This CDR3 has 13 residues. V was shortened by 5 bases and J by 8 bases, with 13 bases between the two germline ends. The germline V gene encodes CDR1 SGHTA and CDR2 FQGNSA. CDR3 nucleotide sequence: TGTGCCAGCAGCGATTCGTCCCCGGAGCCCCAGCATTTT. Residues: CASSDSSPEPQHF.

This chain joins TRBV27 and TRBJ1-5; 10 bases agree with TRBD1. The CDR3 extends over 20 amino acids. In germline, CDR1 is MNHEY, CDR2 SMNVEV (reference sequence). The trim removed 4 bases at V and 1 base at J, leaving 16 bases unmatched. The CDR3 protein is CASSSRPGQGRSWSNQPQHF. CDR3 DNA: TGTGCCAGCAGTTCGCGGCCGGGACAGGGGAGGAGTTGGAGCAATCAGCCCCAGCATTTT.

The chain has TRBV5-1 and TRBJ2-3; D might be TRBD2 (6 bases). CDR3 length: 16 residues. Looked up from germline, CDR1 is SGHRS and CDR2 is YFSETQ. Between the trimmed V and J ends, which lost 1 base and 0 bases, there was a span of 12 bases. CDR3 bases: TGCGCCAGCAGCTTGAGAAGCGGGTCCAGCACAGATACGCAGTATTTT. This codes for CASSLRSGSSTDTQYF.

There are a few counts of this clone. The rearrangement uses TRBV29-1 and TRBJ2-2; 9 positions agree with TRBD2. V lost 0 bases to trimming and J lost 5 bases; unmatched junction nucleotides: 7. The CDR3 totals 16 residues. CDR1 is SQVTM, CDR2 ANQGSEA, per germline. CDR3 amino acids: CSVEDLREGQTGELFF. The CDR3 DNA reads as TGCAGCGTTGAAGATCTGCGGGAGGGCCAAACCGGGGAGCTGTTTTTT.

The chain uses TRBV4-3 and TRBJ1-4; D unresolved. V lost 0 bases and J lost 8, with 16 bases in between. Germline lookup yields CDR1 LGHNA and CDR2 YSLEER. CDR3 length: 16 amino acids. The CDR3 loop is CASSQDLGQRREKLFF. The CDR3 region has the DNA TGCGCCAGCAGCCAAGATCTCGGCCAAAGGAGGGAAAAACTGTTTTTT.

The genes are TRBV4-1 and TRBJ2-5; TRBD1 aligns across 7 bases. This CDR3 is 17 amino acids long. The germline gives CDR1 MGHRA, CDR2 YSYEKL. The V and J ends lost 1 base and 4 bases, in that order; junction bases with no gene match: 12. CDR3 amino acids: CASSQVLTQGKGETQYF. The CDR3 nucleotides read TGCGCCAGCAGCCAAGTCCTAACACAGGGGAAAGGAGAGACCCAGTACTTC.

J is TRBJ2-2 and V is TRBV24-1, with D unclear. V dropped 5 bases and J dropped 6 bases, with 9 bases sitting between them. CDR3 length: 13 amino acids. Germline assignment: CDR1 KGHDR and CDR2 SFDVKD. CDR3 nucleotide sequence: TGTGCCACCAGTGGGGCACTTCCCGGGGAGCTGTTTTTT. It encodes CATSGALPGELFF.

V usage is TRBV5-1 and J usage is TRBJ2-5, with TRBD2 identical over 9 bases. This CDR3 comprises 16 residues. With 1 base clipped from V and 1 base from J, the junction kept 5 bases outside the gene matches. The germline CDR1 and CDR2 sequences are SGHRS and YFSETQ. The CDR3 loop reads CASSLFLAGFQETQYF. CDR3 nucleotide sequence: TGCGCCAGCAGCTTGTTCCTAGCGGGGTTCCAAGAGACCCAGTACTTC.

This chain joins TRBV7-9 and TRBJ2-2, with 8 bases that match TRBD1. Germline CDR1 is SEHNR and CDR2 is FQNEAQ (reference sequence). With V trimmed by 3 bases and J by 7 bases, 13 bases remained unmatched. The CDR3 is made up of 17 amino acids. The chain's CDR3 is CASSFPSGGSQIGELFF. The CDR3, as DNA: TGTGCCAGCAGCTTCCCTTCAGGGGGCTCCCAGATCGGGGAGCTGTTTTTT. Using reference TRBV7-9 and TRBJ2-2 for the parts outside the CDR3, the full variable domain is DTGVSQNPRHKITKRGQNVTFRCDPISEHNRLYWYRQTLGQGPEFLTYFQNEAQLEKSRLLSDRFSAERPKGSFSTLEIQRTEQGDSAMYLCASSFPSGGSQIGELFFGEGSRLTVL.

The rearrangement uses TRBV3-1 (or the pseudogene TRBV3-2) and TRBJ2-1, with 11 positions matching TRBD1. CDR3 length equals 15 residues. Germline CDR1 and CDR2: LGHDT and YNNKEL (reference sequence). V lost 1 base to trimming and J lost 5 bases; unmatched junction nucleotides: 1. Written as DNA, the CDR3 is TGTGCCAGCAGCCAAGCGGACAGGGGGCACAATGAGCAGTTCTTC. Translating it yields CASSQADRGHNEQFF.

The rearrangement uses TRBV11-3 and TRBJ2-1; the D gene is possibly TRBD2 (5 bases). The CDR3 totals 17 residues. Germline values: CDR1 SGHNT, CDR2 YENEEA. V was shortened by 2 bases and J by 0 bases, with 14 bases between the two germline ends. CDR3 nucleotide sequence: TGTGCCAGCAGCTTAACCACGGGTGGGAGCTCCTACAATGAGCAGTTCTTC. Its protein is CASSLTTGGSSYNEQFF. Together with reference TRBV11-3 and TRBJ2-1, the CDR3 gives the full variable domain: EAGVVQSPRYKIIEKKQPVAFWCNPISGHNTLYWYLQNLGQGPELLIRYENEEAVDDSQLPKDRFSAERLKGVDSTLKIQPAELGDSAVYLCASSLTTGGSSYNEQFFGPGTRLTVL.

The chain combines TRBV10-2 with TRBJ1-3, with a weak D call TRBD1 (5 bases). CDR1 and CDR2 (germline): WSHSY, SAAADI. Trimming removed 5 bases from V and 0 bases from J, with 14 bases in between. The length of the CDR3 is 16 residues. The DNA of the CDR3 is TGCGCCAGCAGTAATTCCAGGGACTCCTCTGGAAACACCATATATTTT. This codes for CASSNSRDSSGNTIYF.

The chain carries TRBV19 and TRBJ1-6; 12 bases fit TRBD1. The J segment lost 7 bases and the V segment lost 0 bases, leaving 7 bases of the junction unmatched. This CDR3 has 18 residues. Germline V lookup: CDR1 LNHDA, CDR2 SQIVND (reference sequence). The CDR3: CASSIDLGTGGINSPLHF. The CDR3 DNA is TGTGCCAGTAGTATAGATCTTGGGACAGGGGGCATAAATTCACCCCTCCACTTT.

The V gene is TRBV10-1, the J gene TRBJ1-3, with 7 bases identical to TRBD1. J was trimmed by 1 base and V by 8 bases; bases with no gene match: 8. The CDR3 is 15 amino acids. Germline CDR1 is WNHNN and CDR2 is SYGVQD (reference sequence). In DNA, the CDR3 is TGCGCCAGCGGTCCGGGACAGACTTCTGGAAACACCATATATTTT. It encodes CASGPGQTSGNTIYF.

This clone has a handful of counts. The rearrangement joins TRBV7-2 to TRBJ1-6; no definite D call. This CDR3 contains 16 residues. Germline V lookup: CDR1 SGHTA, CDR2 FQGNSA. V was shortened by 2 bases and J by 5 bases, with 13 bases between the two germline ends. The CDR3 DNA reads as TGTGCCAGCAGCTTATTAGCGAGAGGGAATAATTCACCCCTCCACTTT. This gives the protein CASSLLARGNNSPLHF.

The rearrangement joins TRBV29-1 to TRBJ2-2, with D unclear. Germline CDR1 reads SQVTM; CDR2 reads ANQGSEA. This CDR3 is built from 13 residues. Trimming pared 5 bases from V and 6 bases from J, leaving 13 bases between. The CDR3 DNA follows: TGCAGCGTTACGGTGGTGCAATCCGGGGAGCTGTTTTTT. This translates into CSVTVVQSGELFF.

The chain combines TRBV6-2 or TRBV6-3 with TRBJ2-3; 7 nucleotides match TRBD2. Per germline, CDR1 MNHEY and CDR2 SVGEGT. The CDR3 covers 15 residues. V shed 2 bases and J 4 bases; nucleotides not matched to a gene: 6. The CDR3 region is CASSYAAGRADTQYF. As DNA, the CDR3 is TGTGCCAGCAGTTACGCAGCGGGACGGGCAGATACGCAGTATTTT.

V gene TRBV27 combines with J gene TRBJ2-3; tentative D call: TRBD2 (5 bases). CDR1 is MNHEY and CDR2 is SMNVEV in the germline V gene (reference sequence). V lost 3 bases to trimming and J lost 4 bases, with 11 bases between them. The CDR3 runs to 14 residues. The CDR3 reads CASSFQRSADTQYF. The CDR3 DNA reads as TGTGCCAGCAGTTTCCAGCGGTCGGCAGATACGCAGTATTTT.

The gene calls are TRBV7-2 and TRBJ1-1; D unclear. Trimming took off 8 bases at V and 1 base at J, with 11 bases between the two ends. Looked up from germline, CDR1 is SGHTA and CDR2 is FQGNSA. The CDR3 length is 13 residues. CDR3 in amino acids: CASSVEPNTEAFF. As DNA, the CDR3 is TGTGCCAGCTCTGTAGAGCCGAACACTGAAGCTTTCTTT.

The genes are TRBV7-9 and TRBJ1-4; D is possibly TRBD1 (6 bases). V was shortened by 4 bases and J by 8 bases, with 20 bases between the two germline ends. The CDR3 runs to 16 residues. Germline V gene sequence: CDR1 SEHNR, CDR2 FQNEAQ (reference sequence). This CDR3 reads CASSWGRDIPREKLFF. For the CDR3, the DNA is TGTGCCAGCAGCTGGGGCAGGGACATCCCCCGCGAAAAACTGTTTTTT. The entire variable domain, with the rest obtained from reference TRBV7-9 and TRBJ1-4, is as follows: DTGVSQNPRHKITKRGQNVTFRCDPISEHNRLYWYRQTLGQGPEFLTYFQNEAQLEKSRLLSDRFSAERPKGSFSTLEIQRTEQGDSAMYLCASSWGRDIPREKLFFGSGTQLSVL.

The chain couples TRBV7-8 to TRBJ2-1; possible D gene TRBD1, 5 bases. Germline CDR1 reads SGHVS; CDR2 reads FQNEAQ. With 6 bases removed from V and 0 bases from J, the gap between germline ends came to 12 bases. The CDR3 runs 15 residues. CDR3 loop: CASSLQEYSYNEQFF. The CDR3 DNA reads TGTGCCAGCAGTCTACAGGAATACTCCTACAATGAGCAGTTCTTC.

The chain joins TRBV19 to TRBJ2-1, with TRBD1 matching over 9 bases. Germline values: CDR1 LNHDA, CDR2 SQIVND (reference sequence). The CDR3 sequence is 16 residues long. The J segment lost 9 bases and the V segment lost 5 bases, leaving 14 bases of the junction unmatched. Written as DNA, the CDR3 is TGTGCCAGTAGTCTCTCCCGGGACAGGGTGAGGAGTGAGCAGTTCTTC. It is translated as CASSLSRDRVRSEQFF.

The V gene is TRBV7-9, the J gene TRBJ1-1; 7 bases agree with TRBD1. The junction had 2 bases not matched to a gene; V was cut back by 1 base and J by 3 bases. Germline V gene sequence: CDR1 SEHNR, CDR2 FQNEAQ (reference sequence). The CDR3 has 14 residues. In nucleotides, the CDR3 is TGTGCCAGCAGCTTAGAAACAGGGGACACTGAAGCTTTCTTT. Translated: CASSLETGDTEAFF. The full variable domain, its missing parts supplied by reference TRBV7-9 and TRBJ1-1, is DTGVSQNPRHKITKRGQNVTFRCDPISEHNRLYWYRQTLGQGPEFLTYFQNEAQLEKSRLLSDRFSAERPKGSFSTLEIQRTEQGDSAMYLCASSLETGDTEAFFGQGTRLTVV.

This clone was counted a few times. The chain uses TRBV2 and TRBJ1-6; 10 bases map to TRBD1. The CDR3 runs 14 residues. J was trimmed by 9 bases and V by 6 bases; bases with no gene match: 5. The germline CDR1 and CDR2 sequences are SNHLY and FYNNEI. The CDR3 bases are TGTGCCAGCAGATCCGGGACAGGGGTTTCACCCCTCCACTTT. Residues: CASRSGTGVSPLHF.

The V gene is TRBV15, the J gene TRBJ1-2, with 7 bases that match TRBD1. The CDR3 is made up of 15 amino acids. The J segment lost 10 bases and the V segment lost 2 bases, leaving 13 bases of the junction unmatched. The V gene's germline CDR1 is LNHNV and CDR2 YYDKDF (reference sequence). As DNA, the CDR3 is TGTGCCACCAGCAGATCCCGGGACAGAAGAGGTGACTACACCTTC. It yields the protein CATSRSRDRRGDYTF.

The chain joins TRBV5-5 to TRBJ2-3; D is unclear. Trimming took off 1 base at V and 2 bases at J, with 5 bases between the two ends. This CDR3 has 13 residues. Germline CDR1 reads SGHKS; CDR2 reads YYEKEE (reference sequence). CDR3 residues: CASSLYFTDTQYF. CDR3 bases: TGTGCCAGCAGCTTGTACTTCACAGATACGCAGTATTTT. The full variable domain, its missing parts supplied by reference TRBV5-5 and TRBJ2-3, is DAGVTQSPTHLIKTRGQQVTLRCSPISGHKSVSWYQQVLGQGPQFIFQYYEKEERGRGNFPDRFSARQFPNYSSELNVNALLLGDSALYLCASSLYFTDTQYFGPGTRLTVL.